What follows are 2 T cell receptor beta chains derived from one specimen sequenced in a study of T cells after yellow fever vaccination. TCRdb re-called the 5' RACE reads through MiXCR, storing one row per CDR3 protein. The sample lists some 150,000 distinct CDR3 sequences; roughly 9.6% were seen once. The sequences come from CD8+ T cells sorted from PBMCs, collected 15 days after the yellow fever booster vaccination. All receptors come from a man in his late teens or twenties who received the YFV17D yellow fever vaccine.

This rearrangement joins TRBV7-8 to TRBJ2-1; 9 bases are a match to TRBD2. Germline CDR1 reads SGHVS; CDR2 reads FQNEAQ. The CDR3 contains 14 residues. Germline trimming cut 10 bases from V and 3 bases from J; bases unmatched to any gene: 7. The CDR3 sequence: CAIVSGGNYNEQFF. CDR3 nucleotide sequence: TGTGCCATCGTTAGCGGGGGAAACTACAATGAGCAGTTCTTC.

This clonotype was observed a handful of times. The chain employs TRBV7-3 and TRBJ2-1, with D uncertain. The CDR3 contains 15 residues. V was cut by 2 bases and J by 0 bases, with 8 bases left in between. CDR1 and CDR2 from the germline V gene are SGHTA and FQGTGA. CDR3 in amino acids: CASSLGSRSYNEQFF. The CDR3 DNA reads TGTGCCAGCAGCTTAGGCAGCCGCTCCTACAATGAGCAGTTCTTC.